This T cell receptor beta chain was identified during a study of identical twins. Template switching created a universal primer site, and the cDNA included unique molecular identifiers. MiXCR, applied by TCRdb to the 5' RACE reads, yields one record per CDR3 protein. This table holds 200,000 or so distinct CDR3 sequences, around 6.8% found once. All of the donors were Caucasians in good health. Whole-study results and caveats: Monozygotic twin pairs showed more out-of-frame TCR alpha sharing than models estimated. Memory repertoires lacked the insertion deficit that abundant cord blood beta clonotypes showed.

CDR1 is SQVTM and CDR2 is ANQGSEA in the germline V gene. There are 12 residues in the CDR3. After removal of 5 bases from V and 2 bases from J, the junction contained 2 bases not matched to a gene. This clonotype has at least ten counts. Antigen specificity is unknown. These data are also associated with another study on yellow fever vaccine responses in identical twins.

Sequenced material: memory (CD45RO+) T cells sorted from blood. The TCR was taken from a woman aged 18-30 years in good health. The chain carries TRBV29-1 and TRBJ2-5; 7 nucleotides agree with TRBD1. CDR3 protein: CSVRTGQETQYF. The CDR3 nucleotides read TGCAGCGTTAGGACAGGTCAAGAGACCCAGTACTTC.